Each of the 11 T cell receptor beta chains below was sequenced from the same sample in a study of early T cells in non-severe SARS-CoV-2 infection. MiXCR, run by TCRdb on the 5' RACE reads, gives a single entry per CDR3 protein. The repertoire holds about 89,000 distinct CDR3 sequences, with 14% to 15% as singletons. The sample taken for sequencing was whole blood. The receptors here all came from an adult who was a healthcare worker with PCR-confirmed SARS-CoV-2 infection or an uninfected control (not recorded which).

This clonotype appeared a few times. The V call is TRBV27, the J call TRBJ1-6, with D maybe TRBD1 (6 bases). CDR3 length equals 13 residues. Per the germline V gene, CDR1 is MNHEY and CDR2 is SMNVEV (reference sequence). The V and J ends lost 5 bases and 16 bases respectively, with 18 bases between them. CDR3 sequence reads: CASSKDTDRLLHF. Written as DNA, the CDR3 is TGTGCCAGCAGTAAGGATACCGACAGGCTTCTCCACTTT.

The chain uses TRBV29-1 and TRBJ2-5; D call uncertain. The V and J ends lost 8 bases and 2 bases respectively, with 9 bases between them. The germline gives CDR1 SQVTM, CDR2 ANQGSEA. This CDR3 has 11 residues. As DNA, the CDR3 is TGCAGCTTCGAAGAGCAAGAGACCCAGTACTTC. This encodes CSFEEQETQYF.

This clonotype appeared many times. The chain uses TRBV6-1 and TRBJ2-4; no definite D call. V lost 3 bases and J 0 bases, leaving 6 bases between the germline ends. The germline V gene has CDR1 MNHNS and CDR2 SASEGT. The CDR3 runs 14 residues. CDR3 residues: CASSDQIAKNIQYF. The CDR3 nucleotides are TGTGCCAGCAGTGATCAAATAGCCAAAAACATTCAGTACTTC.

The V call is TRBV12-3 or TRBV12-4, the J call TRBJ2-3; 8 bases are a match to TRBD2. The junction had 6 bases not matched to a gene; V was cut back by 7 bases and J by 6 bases. CDR3 length: 13 residues. CDR3 coding DNA: TGTGCCAGCAATCGGGGGGGAGGTGATACGCAGTATTTT. It is translated as CASNRGGGDTQYF.

A few counts support this clonotype. The chain recombines TRBV11-2 with TRBJ1-1, with D hard to call. The V end lost 6 bases, the J end lost 6 bases, and 14 bases lay between the germline ends. The CDR3 contains 13 residues. Germline CDR1 is SGHAT and CDR2 is FQNNGV. The CDR3 spells CASRSLKTPEAFF. The CDR3, as DNA: TGTGCCAGCAGGAGCCTAAAGACCCCTGAAGCTTTCTTT.

This clonotype was seen more than once but under ten times. The chain carries TRBV5-4 and TRBJ1-3; D perhaps matches TRBD1 (5 bases). Per the germline V gene, CDR1 is SGHNT and CDR2 is YYREEE (reference sequence). The CDR3 has 16 residues. The V gene lost 1 base and the J gene lost 0 bases, with 11 bases spanning the gap. In DNA form, the CDR3 reads TGTGCCAGCAGCTTGTTTCAGGGTAACTCTGGAAACACCATATATTTT. This translates into CASSLFQGNSGNTIYF.

This clonotype was recorded a few times. This rearrangement joins TRBV29-1 to TRBJ1-2, with unresolved D. Deletions cut 3 bases from V and 4 bases from J, with 15 bases between. The germline gives CDR1 SQVTM, CDR2 ANQGSEA. The CDR3 is made up of 14 amino acids. CDR3 nucleotides: TGCAGCGTTGATGGGAGCCAAAGTCTCTATGGCTACACCTTC. Translation gives CSVDGSQSLYGYTF. Complete variable domain (other parts from reference TRBV29-1 and TRBJ1-2): SAVISQKPSRDICQRGTSLTIQCQVDSQVTMMFWYRQQPGQSLTLIATANQGSEATYESGFVIDKFPISRPNLTFSTLTVSNMSPEDSSIYLCSVDGSQSLYGYTFGSGTRLTVV.

The V gene is TRBV12-3 or TRBV12-4, the J gene TRBJ1-2; TRBD1 matches 12 bases. J was trimmed by 4 bases and V by 8 bases; bases with no gene match: 14. The CDR3 is made up of 17 amino acids. CDR3 in amino acids: CASYLRDRGRGSYGYTF. The CDR3 DNA follows: TGTGCCAGCTACCTCCGGGACAGGGGGCGCGGTAGCTATGGCTACACCTTC.

This clonotype was counted many times. The chain employs TRBV12-3 or TRBV12-4 and TRBJ1-2; D not certain. This CDR3 is built from 14 residues. V gave up 3 bases and J gave up 0 bases, with 8 bases separating them. CDR3 in amino acids: CASSLGRSNYGYTF. The CDR3, as DNA: TGTGCCAGCAGTTTGGGCAGGTCTAACTATGGCTACACCTTC.

In its sample, this clonotype was seen a few times. The rearrangement uses TRBV6-1 and TRBJ2-7, with 8 positions matching TRBD2. Trimming cost V 3 bases and J 4 bases; bases outside gene matches: 8. The CDR3 length is 15 residues. CDR1 and CDR2 from the germline V gene are MNHNS and SASEGT. The CDR3 nucleotides read TGTGCCAGCAGTGAGGCCCCCGGGAGGGATTACGAGCAGTACGTC. Its translation is CASSEAPGRDYEQYV.

In its sample, this clonotype was seen a few times. In nucleotides, the CDR3 is TGTGCCAGCAGCATGGGACGGTACACCGGGGAGCTGTTTTTT. It codes for CASSMGRYTGELFF. The rearrangement links TRBV5-6 to TRBJ2-2; D possibly matches TRBD1 or TRBD2 (5 bases each). The germline V gene has CDR1 SGHDT and CDR2 YYEEEE. This CDR3 spans 14 amino acids. Trimming pared 4 bases from V and 3 bases from J, leaving 10 bases between.